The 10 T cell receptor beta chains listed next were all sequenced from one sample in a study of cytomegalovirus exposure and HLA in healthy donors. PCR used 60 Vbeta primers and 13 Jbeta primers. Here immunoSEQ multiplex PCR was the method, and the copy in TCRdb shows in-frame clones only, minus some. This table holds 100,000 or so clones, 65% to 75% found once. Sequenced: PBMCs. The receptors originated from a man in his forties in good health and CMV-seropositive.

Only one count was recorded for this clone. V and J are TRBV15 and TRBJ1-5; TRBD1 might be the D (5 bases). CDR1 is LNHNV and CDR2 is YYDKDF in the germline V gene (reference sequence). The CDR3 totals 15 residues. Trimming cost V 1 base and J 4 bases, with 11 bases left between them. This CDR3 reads CATSRAPGINQPQHF. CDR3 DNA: TGTGCCACCAGCAGAGCCCCAGGGATTAATCAGCCCCAGCATTTT.

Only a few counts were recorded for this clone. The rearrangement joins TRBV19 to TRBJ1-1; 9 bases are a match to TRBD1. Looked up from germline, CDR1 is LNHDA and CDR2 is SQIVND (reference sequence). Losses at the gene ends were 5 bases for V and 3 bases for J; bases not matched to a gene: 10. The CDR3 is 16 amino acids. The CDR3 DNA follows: TGTGCCAGTAGTCGGGACAGGGACGGGTCGGACACTGAAGCTTTCTTT. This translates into CASSRDRDGSDTEAFF.

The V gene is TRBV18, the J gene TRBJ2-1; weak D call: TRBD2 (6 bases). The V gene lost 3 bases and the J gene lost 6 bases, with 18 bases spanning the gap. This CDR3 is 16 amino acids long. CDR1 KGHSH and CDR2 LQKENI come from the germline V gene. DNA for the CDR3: TGTGCCAGCTCACCCCCCTCGGGAGTGATCAGCAATGAGCAGTTCTTC. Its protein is CASSPPSGVISNEQFF.

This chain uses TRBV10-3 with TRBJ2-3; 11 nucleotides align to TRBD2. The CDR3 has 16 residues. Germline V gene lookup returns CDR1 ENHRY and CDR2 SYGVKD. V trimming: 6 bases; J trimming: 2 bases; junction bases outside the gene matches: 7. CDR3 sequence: CAIRTTSGENTDTQYF. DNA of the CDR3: TGTGCCATCAGAACGACTAGCGGGGAAAACACAGATACGCAGTATTTT.

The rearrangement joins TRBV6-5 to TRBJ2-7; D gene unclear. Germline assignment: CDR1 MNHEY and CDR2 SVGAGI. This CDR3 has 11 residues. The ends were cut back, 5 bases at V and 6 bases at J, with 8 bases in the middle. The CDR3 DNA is TGTGCCAGCAGTGGGCCGTCCGAGCAGTACTTC. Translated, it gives CASSGPSEQYF.

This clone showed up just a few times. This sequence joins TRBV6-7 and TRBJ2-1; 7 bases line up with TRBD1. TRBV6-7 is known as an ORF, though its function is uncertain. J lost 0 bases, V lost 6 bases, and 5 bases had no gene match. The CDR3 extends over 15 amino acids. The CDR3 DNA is TGTGCCAGCAGCCAGGACAGGAGCTCCTACAATGAGCAGTTCTTC. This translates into CASSQDRSSYNEQFF.

CDR3 nucleotide sequence: TGTGCCAGCAGCTTAACAGGGACTAGCTTCGATGAGCAGTTCTTC. Translated: CASSLTGTSFDEQFF. V usage is TRBV7-3 and J usage is TRBJ2-1; 9 positions match TRBD2. The CDR3 is 15 residues long. The junction had 5 bases not matched to a gene; V was cut back by 0 bases and J by 8 bases. Germline-derived CDR1 and CDR2 are SGHTA and FQGTGA. The full variable domain, completed using reference TRBV7-3 and TRBJ2-1, is GAGVSQTPSNKVTEKGKYVELRCDPISGHTALYWYRQSLGQGPEFLIYFQGTGAADDSGLPNDRFFAVRPEGSVSTLKIQRTERGDSAVYLCASSLTGTSFDEQFFGPGTRLTVL.

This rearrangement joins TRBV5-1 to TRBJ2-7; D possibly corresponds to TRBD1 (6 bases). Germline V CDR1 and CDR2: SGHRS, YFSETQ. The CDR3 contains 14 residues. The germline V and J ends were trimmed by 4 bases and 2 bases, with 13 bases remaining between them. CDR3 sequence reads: CASSQGSGTYEQYF. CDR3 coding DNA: TGCGCCAGCAGCCAGGGGTCGGGTACCTACGAGCAGTACTTC.

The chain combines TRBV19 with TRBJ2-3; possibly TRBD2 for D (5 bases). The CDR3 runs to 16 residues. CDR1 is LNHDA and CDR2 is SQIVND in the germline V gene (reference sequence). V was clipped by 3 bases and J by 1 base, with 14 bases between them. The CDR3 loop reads CASSIPPARGTDTQYF. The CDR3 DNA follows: TGTGCCAGTAGTATCCCGCCGGCGAGGGGCACAGATACGCAGTATTTT.

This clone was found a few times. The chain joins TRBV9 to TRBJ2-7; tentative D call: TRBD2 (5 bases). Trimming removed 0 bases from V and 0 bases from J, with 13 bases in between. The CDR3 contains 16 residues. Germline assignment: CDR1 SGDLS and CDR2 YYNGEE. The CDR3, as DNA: TGTGCCAGCAGCGTAGGGTCTGGTAGCGCCTCCTACGAGCAGTACTTC. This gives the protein CASSVGSGSASYEQYF.